These 32 T cell receptor beta chains share one sample of origin, sequenced in a study of post-analysis software for immune sequencing data. Points from the study as a whole: Patients showed TRBV5-6, TRBV5-1 and TRBV20-1 among four to six TRBV segments more frequent than in controls.

The TCR beta cDNA libraries carried unique molecular identifiers. TCRdb reanalysed the PCR reads using MiXCR and keeps one entry per CDR3 protein. The sample includes around 260,000 distinct CDR3 sequences, 35% to 45% of them seen just once. These receptors have no identified antigens. The sample was blood. The receptors originated from a girl aged 10-17 years with multiple sclerosis.

This clonotype has just a few counts. The genes are TRBV5-6 and TRBJ2-1; 9 positions match TRBD2. The CDR3 runs 15 residues. CDR1 SGHDT and CDR2 YYEEEE come from the germline V gene. V was clipped by 4 bases and J by 8 bases; unmatched bases: 10. The CDR3 coding sequence is TGTGCCAGCAGCGTAAGAGCGGGAGGTTTCGATGAGCAGTTCTTC. This gives the protein CASSVRAGGFDEQFF.

This clonotype was detected many times. The chain carries TRBV4-1 and TRBJ2-5; D gene ambiguous. The V gene lost 0 bases and the J gene lost 4 bases, with 9 bases spanning the gap. This CDR3 contains 14 residues. Germline V gives CDR1 MGHRA, CDR2 YSYEKL. The CDR3 loop reads CASSQDRVLETQYF. The CDR3 coding sequence is TGCGCCAGCAGCCAAGATAGGGTGTTAGAGACCCAGTACTTC.

With respect to this clonotype: This clone may be a read error of a much larger clone one base away. The chain uses TRBV7-2 and TRBJ2-1; 9 bases are shared with TRBD1. The DNA end lines up better with TRBJ2-7; the J call may be wrong. Per germline, CDR1 SGHTA and CDR2 FQGNSA. This CDR3 spans 16 amino acids. The CDR3 coding sequence is TGTGCCAGCAGCCTACAGGACAGGGGAATATACAATGAGCAGTACTTC. This sequence encodes CASSLQDRGIYNEQYF.

This clonotype was seen ten or more times. The chain is built from TRBV7-2 and TRBJ1-6, with 8 bases matching TRBD1. Germline V gene sequence: CDR1 SGHTA, CDR2 FQGNSA. The CDR3 is 14 residues long. Trimming removed 4 bases from V and 5 bases from J; junction bases left unmatched: 1. The CDR3 protein is CASSSTGDNSPLHF. CDR3 nucleotides: TGTGCCAGCAGCTCGACAGGGGATAATTCACCCCTCCACTTT.

The sample holds many counts of this clonotype. The gene calls are TRBV4-1 and TRBJ2-5, with D hard to call. The CDR3 spans 13 residues. Trimming took off 1 base at V and 5 bases at J, with 8 bases between the two ends. The germline gives CDR1 MGHRA, CDR2 YSYEKL. This CDR3 is CASSQVHVETQYF. The CDR3 DNA follows: TGCGCCAGCAGCCAAGTCCACGTGGAGACCCAGTACTTC.

This clonotype turned up a few times. The chain combines TRBV12-3 or TRBV12-4 with TRBJ2-3; 7 bases fit TRBD2. The CDR3 runs 15 residues. With V trimmed by 3 bases and J by 4 bases, 7 bases remained unmatched. The CDR3 loop reads CASSLAGVGADTQYF. The CDR3 bases are TGTGCCAGCAGTTTGGCGGGAGTGGGCGCAGATACGCAGTATTTT.

This clonotype was seen more than once but under ten times. This chain links TRBV20-1 with TRBJ1-1; 7 nucleotides match TRBD1. CDR3 length equals 15 residues. CDR1 is DFQATT and CDR2 is SNEGSKA in the germline V gene (reference sequence). V trimming: 1 base; J trimming: 3 bases; junction bases outside the gene matches: 8. The CDR3 DNA reads as TGCAGTGCTAGAGCCACCGGCGACAGGGACACTGAAGCTTTCTTT. Protein sequence: CSARATGDRDTEAFF.

This clonotype turned up a few times. The V and J genes are TRBV3-1 and TRBJ2-1; D may match TRBD1 or TRBD2 (5 bases each). Germline V gene data show CDR1 as LGHDT and CDR2 as YNNKEL (reference sequence). Trimming cost V 4 bases and J 12 bases, with 13 bases left between them. The CDR3 has 12 residues. This chain's CDR3 is CASSRGATAQFF. CDR3 bases: TGTGCCAGCAGCCGAGGGGCCACTGCGCAGTTCTTC.

The CDR3 DNA sequence: TGTGCCATCAGTGAGTCAGGGACTAGCGGGAGTAGCGAGCAGTACTTC. Translating gives CAISESGTSGSSEQYF. The chain has TRBV10-3 and TRBJ2-7; 14 bases agree with TRBD2. CDR1 is ENHRY, CDR2 SYGVKD, per germline. The CDR3 covers 16 residues. V trimming: 0 bases; J trimming: 6 bases; junction bases outside the gene matches: 4.

The chain combines TRBV7-9 with TRBJ2-3, with TRBD2 identical over 7 bases. Germline CDR1 is SEHNR and CDR2 is FQNEAQ (reference sequence). The ends lost 8 bases at V and 5 bases at J; junction bases unmatched: 10. The CDR3 is 14 residues long. The CDR3 region is CASGAGLSGDTQYF. Here the CDR3 DNA reads TGTGCCAGCGGAGCGGGACTAAGTGGAGATACGCAGTATTTT.

Points on this clonotype: This could be a read error, since a much larger clone is one nucleotide away. The CDR3, as DNA: TGCGCCAGCGGCTTGGATGTCTCTGGAGGCACTGAAGCTTTCTTT. It yields the protein CASGLDVSGGTEAFF. The gene calls are TRBV5-1 and TRBJ1-1; D uncertain. The length of the CDR3 is 15 residues. Germline lookup yields CDR1 SGHRS and CDR2 YFSETQ.

The V and J genes are TRBV7-9 and TRBJ1-1; 7 bases match TRBD1. Trimming removed 3 bases from V and 5 bases from J; junction bases left unmatched: 9. This CDR3 is 15 amino acids long. Germline assignment: CDR1 SEHNR and CDR2 FQNEAQ (reference sequence). This CDR3 reads CASSLGQNLLTEAFF. The CDR3 nucleotides read TGTGCCAGCAGCTTGGGACAGAACCTTTTAACTGAAGCTTTCTTT.

This clonotype was counted at least ten times. The J gene is TRBJ2-4, the V gene TRBV29-1; weak D call: TRBD2 (6 bases). Looked up from germline, CDR1 is SQVTM and CDR2 is ANQGSEA. V gave up 4 bases and J gave up 3 bases, with 19 bases separating them. This CDR3 has 16 residues. CDR3 protein: CSVGAEEGQGKNIQYF. The CDR3 DNA follows: TGCAGCGTTGGGGCTGAGGAGGGGCAGGGCAAAAACATTCAGTACTTC.

This chain joins TRBV10-3 and TRBJ2-4; D is unresolved. Germline V CDR1 and CDR2: ENHRY, SYGVKD. The CDR3 extends over 12 amino acids. V was cut by 3 bases and J by 6 bases, with 6 bases left in between. The CDR3, as DNA: TGTGCCATCAGTGAATCCAGAAACATTCAGTACTTC. Its translation: CAISESRNIQYF.

The V and J genes are TRBV7-2 and TRBJ1-4; 7 nucleotides agree with TRBD1. The V and J ends lost 1 base and 4 bases, in that order; junction bases with no gene match: 3. The CDR3 is 15 residues long. Germline V gene sequence: CDR1 SGHTA, CDR2 FQGNSA. The DNA for the CDR3 is TGTGCCAGCAGCTTAGGACAGGGTCTTAATGAAAAACTGTTTTTT. It yields the protein CASSLGQGLNEKLFF.

This clonotype was observed a handful of times. The chain has TRBV14 and TRBJ2-1, with D perhaps TRBD2 (6 bases). The V gene's germline CDR1 is SGHDN and CDR2 FVKESK. CDR3 length: 14 residues. With 4 bases removed from V and 5 bases from J, the gap between germline ends came to 12 bases. DNA of the CDR3: TGTGCCAGCAGCCGACGGGACTTCCACAATGAGCAGTTCTTC. Its translation: CASSRRDFHNEQFF.

DNA of the CDR3: TGTGCCAGCCGGGCTAATGCAGGGTTCAATGAGCAGTTCTTC. It specifies CASRANAGFNEQFF. The gene calls are TRBV6-2 or TRBV6-3 and TRBJ2-1, with D possibly TRBD1 on 5 matching bases. The V end was cut by 8 bases, the J end by 6 bases, with 17 bases between. CDR3 length: 14 amino acids. Germline CDR1 is MNHEY and CDR2 is SVGEGT.

Ten or more counts support this clonotype. The CDR3 spells CSARGSGGGNQPQHF. DNA of the CDR3: TGCAGTGCTAGAGGGTCCGGGGGTGGCAATCAGCCCCAGCATTTT. The chain is built from TRBV20-1 and TRBJ1-5; perhaps TRBD1 as D (5 bases). The germline V gene has CDR1 DFQATT and CDR2 SNEGSKA (reference sequence). With 1 base removed from V and 2 bases from J, the gap between germline ends came to 12 bases. The CDR3 runs 15 residues.

In the case of this clonotype: Relative to the germline gene, one junction end is altered; a read error may explain this. V gene TRBV3-1 combines with J gene TRBJ1-1; D unclear. The CDR3 loop spans 14 amino acids. Looked up from germline, CDR1 is LGHDT and CDR2 is YNNKEL (reference sequence). CDR3 residues: CASSSQNENTEVFF. DNA for the CDR3: TGTGCCAGCAGCTCCCAGAACGAGAACACTGAAGTTTTCTTT.

Many counts were recorded for this clonotype. The genes are TRBV10-3 and TRBJ2-3; D is undetermined. The V gene lost 0 bases and the J gene lost 6 bases, with 10 bases spanning the gap. The CDR3 length is 14 residues. Per germline, CDR1 ENHRY and CDR2 SYGVKD. CDR3 nucleotide sequence: TGTGCCATCAGTGAGTCGGCGCCCGGGGATACGCAGTATTTT. Protein: CAISESAPGDTQYF.

The table lists this clonotype with a count of one. This chain connects TRBV12-3 or TRBV12-4 to TRBJ2-5; D is perhaps TRBD2 (6 bases). Trimming pared 5 bases from V and 5 bases from J, leaving 12 bases between. The CDR3 totals 13 residues. CDR3 in DNA: TGTGCCAGCAGTCCTGGGGGGTCTGAGACCCAGTACTTC. As protein: CASSPGGSETQYF.

This clonotype has a handful of counts. The chain has TRBV5-6 and TRBJ2-7, with D possibly being TRBD1 (6 bases). V gave up 4 bases and J gave up 4 bases, with 15 bases separating them. CDR1 and CDR2 (germline): SGHDT, YYEEEE. The CDR3 contains 14 residues. For the CDR3, the DNA is TGTGCCAGCAGCATTCTCGGACAGTTGTACGAGCAGTACTTC. Protein sequence: CASSILGQLYEQYF.

This clonotype was counted ten times or more. The chain is built from TRBV11-2 and TRBJ2-3; weak D call: TRBD2 (6 bases). CDR1 is SGHAT and CDR2 is FQNNGV in the germline V gene. There are 16 residues in the CDR3. The ends were cut back, 5 bases at V and 2 bases at J, with 17 bases in the middle. CDR3 in DNA: TGTGCCAGCAGCCAGTTCCGGACTATCACCACAGATACGCAGTATTTT. This encodes CASSQFRTITTDTQYF.

This clonotype was recorded a few times. J is TRBJ1-2 and V is TRBV7-9; TRBD1 is a possible D gene (5 bases). Germline assignment: CDR1 SEHNR and CDR2 FQNEAQ (reference sequence). The CDR3 runs to 14 residues. V was trimmed by 3 bases and J by 8 bases, leaving 16 bases between them. CDR3 sequence: CASSLSRGPEGYTF. CDR3 nucleotides: TGTGCCAGCAGCTTGTCGAGGGGCCCGGAGGGCTACACCTTC.

This clonotype was seen only a few times. The CDR3 spells CASSFDLRNTGELFF. Written as DNA, the CDR3 is TGTGCCAGCAGTTTTGATCTCCGGAACACCGGGGAGCTGTTTTTT. The rearrangement links TRBV7-3 to TRBJ2-2; D gene uncertain. Per the germline V gene, CDR1 is SGHTA and CDR2 is FQGTGA. The CDR3 sequence is 15 residues long. V lost 6 bases and J lost 1, with 12 bases in between.

This clonotype has more than one count but fewer than ten. The chain joins TRBV7-9 to TRBJ2-1; D gene uncertain. Germline CDR1 SEHNR, CDR2 FQNEAQ (reference sequence). V was shortened by 5 bases and J by 0 bases, with 11 bases between the two germline ends. The CDR3 has 15 amino acids. Written as DNA, the CDR3 is TGTGCCAGCAGCCCGGTGGTCCTCTCCTACAATGAGCAGTTCTTC. Protein sequence: CASSPVVLSYNEQFF.

This clonotype turned up a few times. CDR3 bases: TGTGCCAGCCGTCACGAGAAAGAAAAACTGTTTTTT. This translates into CASRHEKEKLFF. This chain links TRBV28 with TRBJ1-4; D not certain. This CDR3 spans 12 amino acids. From germline, CDR1 is MDHEN and CDR2 SYDVKM. Trimming removed 8 bases from V and 8 bases from J, with 12 bases in between.

V and J are TRBV5-5 and TRBJ1-5; D is uncertain. V was pared by 2 bases and J by 0 bases, with 9 bases between. The CDR3 contains 15 residues. CDR1 is SGHKS, CDR2 YYEKEE, per germline (reference sequence). CDR3 in amino acids: CASSLATNSNQPQHF. CDR3 coding DNA: TGTGCCAGCAGCTTAGCCACGAATAGCAATCAGCCCCAGCATTTT.

V is TRBV5-6 and J is TRBJ1-1, with a possible D match to TRBD1 (6 bases). The CDR3 is made up of 14 amino acids. The V gene lost 4 bases and the J gene lost 5 bases, with 15 bases spanning the gap. Looked up from germline, CDR1 is SGHDT and CDR2 is YYEEEE. The CDR3 loop is CASSLNRVWTEAFF. In nucleotides, the CDR3 is TGTGCCAGCAGCCTGAACAGGGTTTGGACTGAAGCTTTCTTT.

This clonotype was counted many times. The chain links TRBV4-1 to TRBJ2-3, with D unresolved. Trimming pared 1 base from V and 2 bases from J, leaving 13 bases between. The germline V gene has CDR1 MGHRA and CDR2 YSYEKL. The CDR3 runs 16 residues. In nucleotides, the CDR3 is TGCGCCAGCAGCCAAGGCGCGCCGGTCTCCACAGATACGCAGTATTTT. It is translated as CASSQGAPVSTDTQYF.

This clonotype was seen repeatedly, ten times or more. This chain joins TRBV4-1 and TRBJ2-1; D gene uncertain. Trimming cost V 1 base and J 9 bases, with 10 bases left between them. In germline, CDR1 is MGHRA, CDR2 YSYEKL. There are 13 residues in the CDR3. The CDR3 loop reads CASSQVKLSEQFF. The CDR3 DNA sequence: TGCGCCAGCAGCCAAGTAAAGTTGTCTGAGCAGTTCTTC.

V gene TRBV20-1 combines with J gene TRBJ2-5; the D gene is possibly TRBD1 (5 bases). Germline V CDR1 and CDR2: DFQATT, SNEGSKA (reference sequence). Trimming took off 0 bases at V and 9 bases at J, with 8 bases between the two ends. The CDR3 consists of 11 residues. The CDR3 DNA is TGCAGTGCTAGAGATGCAGGGTCCCAGTACTTC. Translation gives CSARDAGSQYF.